These 4 T cell receptor beta chains were all obtained from the same sample, sequenced in a study of cytomegalovirus exposure and HLA in healthy donors. Sequenced by immunoSEQ multiplex PCR; TCRdb stores in-frame clones only, minus some. The sample lists about 160,000 clones; about 90% were seen once. The sequencing sample was made of PBMCs. These receptors were taken from a woman between 18 and 29 years old in good health and CMV-seropositive.

The chain employs TRBV7-9 and TRBJ2-1; 8 bases agree with TRBD2. The trim removed 3 bases at V and 9 bases at J, leaving 4 bases unmatched. This CDR3 has 13 residues. Germline V lookup: CDR1 SEHNR, CDR2 FQNEAQ (reference sequence). CDR3 nucleotide sequence: TGTGCCAGCAGCTTGGCGAGCGGGGGTGAGCAGTTCTTC. Its translation: CASSLASGGEQFF.

CDR3 nucleotide sequence: TGTGCCAGCTCTCCGACCGTCCGGGACTCTGGAAACACCATATATTTT. Encoded protein: CASSPTVRDSGNTIYF. The chain carries TRBV18 and TRBJ1-3; D uncertain. Germline V gene data show CDR1 as KGHSH and CDR2 as LQKENI. Trimming left V 6 bases short and J 0 bases short, with 15 bases between. The CDR3 runs 16 residues. Looking up the rest from reference TRBV18 and TRBJ1-3 gives the full variable domain: NAGVMQNPRHLVRRRGQEARLRCSPMKGHSHVYWYRQLPEEGLKFMVYLQKENIIDESGMPKERFSAEFPKEGPSILRIQQVVRGDSAAYFCASSPTVRDSGNTIYFGEGSWLTVV.

This chain joins TRBV30 and TRBJ1-2; D may be TRBD1 (6 bases). Germline CDR1 and CDR2: GTSNPN and SVGIG (reference sequence). Trimming removed 6 bases at V and 5 bases at J, with 13 bases between. The CDR3 loop spans 12 amino acids. CDR3 protein: CACRGANYGYTF. In nucleotides, the CDR3 is TGTGCCTGCCGGGGGGCGAATTATGGCTACACCTTC.

This clone turned up a few times. V and J are TRBV5-1 and TRBJ2-2; 12 bases line up with TRBD2. The V segment lost 4 bases and the J segment 6 bases; nucleotides outside the gene matches: 4. The germline V gene has CDR1 SGHRS and CDR2 YFSETQ. The CDR3 is made up of 15 amino acids. The CDR3 here is CASSRLAGAAGELFF. CDR3 sequence (DNA): TGCGCCAGCAGCCGACTAGCGGGAGCGGCCGGGGAGCTGTTTTTT. Drawing the rest from reference TRBV5-1 and TRBJ2-2, the complete variable domain is KAGVTQTPRYLIKTRGQQVTLSCSPISGHRSVSWYQQTPGQGLQFLFEYFSETQRNKGNFPGRFSGRQFSNSRSEMNVSTLELGDSALYLCASSRLAGAAGELFFGEGSRLTVL.